This TCR beta chain was retrieved from a study of shared clonotypes between healthy human individuals. Study-wide results and limits: Naive subsets tended to show greater estimated richness than memory subsets. Clonotype sharing levels among donors were expected to vary with sequencing depth.

Per the germline V gene, CDR1 is GTSNPN and CDR2 is SVGIG (reference sequence). With V trimmed by 1 base and J by 4 bases, 1 base remained unmatched. This CDR3 has 13 residues. On this clone itself: Its antigen is currently unknown.

Profiled with immunoSEQ multiplex PCR; TCRdb holds only in-frame clones, not every one. Of 1.5 million to 2.5 million clones in the sample, about 95% were seen once. It was CD45RO-negative cells, positively selected for CCR7, that made up naive CD8 cells, with terminally differentiated effector memory CD45RA+ cells excluded. What was sequenced was naive CD8+ T cells sorted from blood. The source of this sequence is a man aged 18 to 30 in good health. The V and J genes are TRBV30 and TRBJ1-1; 9 positions agree with TRBD1. The CDR3 bases are TGTGCCTGGAGTGCGGGACAGGGCACTGAAGCTTTCTTT. This translates into CAWSAGQGTEAFF.